This T cell receptor (beta chain) originates from a study of Ad26.COV2.S vaccination and SARS-CoV-2 variants. Study-wide points: Overall T cell responses may have been underestimated by the analyses of TCR breadth and depth.

Indicated treatment: roughly 18 received Ad26.COV2.S at low or high dose, single or two shots; about 5 received placebo; per-sample allocation not given. Day 63 after the first vaccine or placebo injection was the time point for sampling. Some clones are missing from TCRdb's copy, which holds only in-frame ones; the method was immunoSEQ multiplex PCR. This table has approximately 360,000 clones, about 83% appearing once. V lost 8 bases, J lost 0 bases, and 9 bases lay in between. The CDR3 is 13 amino acids. CDR1 and CDR2 from the germline V gene are KGHDR and SFDVKD. Concerning this clone itself: Its matching antigen is unknown.

V usage is TRBV24-1 and J usage is TRBJ2-5; no definite D call. The origin of this receptor is a person between 18 and 59 years old who received the Ad26.COV2.S COVID-19 vaccine or a placebo. The sample was peripheral blood, taken in a trial of Ad26.COV2.S vaccine versus placebo. The CDR3 sequence is CATKEPHQETQYF. In DNA form, the CDR3 reads TGTGCCACCAAGGAACCTCACCAAGAGACCCAGTACTTC.